These T cell receptor beta chains were read from a single sample in a study of shared clonotypes between healthy human individuals. Measured with immunoSEQ multiplex PCR; TCRdb has only the in-frame clones, and not every one. The profile shows under 600,000 clones, almost 97% of them singletons. The sample comprised naive CD4+ T cells sorted from blood. These receptors all come from a woman aged 25 to 39 in good health. Each CDR3 is given with its conserved first and last residue. The D gene is left open where the match is weak. A row's size may be missing; if present it is once, few, many or a size class.

abundance: NA
v_gene: TRBV5-1
j_gene: TRBJ1-2
d_gene: NA
CDR3aa: CASSFGTAEGYTF
CDR3nt: TGCGCCAGCAGCTTCGGTACTGCTGAGGGCTACACCTTC

abundance: NA
v_gene: TRBV6-1
j_gene: TRBJ1-4
d_gene: NA
CDR3aa: CASSEAWGHQAF
CDR3nt: TGTGCCAGCAGTGAAGCATGGGGTCATCAGGCTTTT

abundance: NA
v_gene: TRBV7-6
j_gene: TRBJ1-1
d_gene: NA
CDR3aa: CASSLSGNTEAFF
CDR3nt: TGTGCCAGCAGCTTAAGTGGGAACACTGAAGCTTTCTTT

abundance: NA
v_gene: TRBV18
j_gene: TRBJ1-2
d_gene: NA
CDR3aa: CASSPNPTSVYGYTF
CDR3nt: TGTGCCAGCTCACCTAACCCTACAAGCGTCTATGGCTACACCTTC

abundance: NA
v_gene: TRBV21-1
j_gene: TRBJ2-7
d_gene: NA
CDR3aa: CASTRTENYEQYF
CDR3nt: TGTGCCAGCACTAGGACAGAGAACTACGAGCAGTACTTC

abundance: NA
v_gene: TRBV19
j_gene: TRBJ2-1
d_gene: TRBD2
CDR3aa: CASSHSVAGSDEQFF
CDR3nt: TGTGCCAGTAGTCACTCCGTAGCGGGCTCTGATGAGCAGTTCTTC

abundance: NA
v_gene: TRBV2
j_gene: TRBJ2-7
d_gene: TRBD1
CDR3aa: CASNRGQGYEQYF
CDR3nt: TGTGCCAGCAACCGAGGACAGGGCTACGAGCAGTACTTC

abundance: NA
v_gene: TRBV6-5
j_gene: TRBJ2-7
d_gene: NA
CDR3aa: CASSYSSAYEQYF
CDR3nt: TGTGCCAGCAGTTACTCGAGTGCATACGAGCAGTACTTC

abundance: NA
v_gene: TRBV5-1
j_gene: TRBJ2-7
d_gene: NA
CDR3aa: CASSLDRVSYEQYF
CDR3nt: TGCGCCAGCAGCTTGGATCGGGTTTCGTACGAGCAGTACTTC

abundance: NA
v_gene: TRBV29-1
j_gene: TRBJ2-3
d_gene: TRBD2
CDR3aa: CSVEGHRLAGGTDTQYF
CDR3nt: TGCAGCGTTGAAGGCCACCGACTAGCGGGGGGCACAGATACGCAGTATTTT

abundance: NA
v_gene: TRBV7-9
j_gene: TRBJ1-5
d_gene: TRBD1
CDR3aa: CASSRSQTGASGNQPQHF
CDR3nt: TGTGCCAGCAGCCGCAGCCAGACAGGGGCTTCGGGTAATCAGCCCCAGCATTTT

abundance: NA
v_gene: TRBV27
j_gene: TRBJ2-7
d_gene: TRBD2
CDR3aa: CASTPPGRAHEQYF
CDR3nt: TGTGCCAGCACCCCCCCCGGGAGGGCCCACGAGCAGTACTTC

abundance: NA
v_gene: TRBV7-9
j_gene: TRBJ2-7
d_gene: TRBD1
CDR3aa: CASSPRQGSGEQYF
CDR3nt: TGTGCCAGCAGCCCCCGACAGGGATCGGGGGAGCAGTACTTC

abundance: NA
v_gene: TRBV6-4
j_gene: TRBJ2-2
d_gene: NA
CDR3aa: CASSEGQGGGELFF
CDR3nt: TGTGCCAGCAGTGAAGGGCAGGGAGGCGGGGAGCTGTTTTTT

abundance: NA
v_gene: TRBV11-3
j_gene: TRBJ2-3
d_gene: TRBD2
CDR3aa: CASSLGVAGAVDTQYF
CDR3nt: TGTGCCAGCAGCTTAGGCGTAGCGGGAGCGGTAGATACGCAGTATTTT

abundance: NA
v_gene: TRBV6-5
j_gene: TRBJ2-1
d_gene: NA
CDR3aa: CASSYVGQPRGNEQFF
CDR3nt: TGTGCCAGCAGTTACGTAGGACAACCGAGAGGCAATGAGCAGTTCTTC

abundance: NA
v_gene: TRBV27
j_gene: TRBJ1-2
d_gene: TRBD1
CDR3aa: CASSSGGLPYGYTF
CDR3nt: TGTGCCAGCAGTTCAGGGGGACTACCCTATGGCTACACCTTC

abundance: NA
v_gene: TRBV28
j_gene: TRBJ2-2
d_gene: NA
CDR3aa: CASSLMGWGELFF
CDR3nt: TGTGCCAGCAGTTTAATGGGATGGGGGGAGCTGTTTTTT

abundance: NA
v_gene: TRBV5-1
j_gene: TRBJ1-1
d_gene: TRBD1
CDR3aa: CASKGARAEAFF
CDR3nt: TGCGCCAGCAAGGGGGCTCGCGCTGAAGCTTTCTTT

abundance: NA
v_gene: TRBV6-1
j_gene: TRBJ1-6
d_gene: NA
CDR3aa: CASSDRRRAYNSPLHF
CDR3nt: TGTGCCAGCAGTGATCGCAGAAGGGCCTATAATTCACCCCTCCACTTT

abundance: once
v_gene: TRBV7-9
j_gene: TRBJ1-5
d_gene: TRBD1
CDR3aa: CASSLGQLNQPQHF
CDR3nt: TGTGCCAGCAGCTTGGGACAGCTGAATCAGCCCCAGCATTTT

abundance: once
v_gene: TRBV5-1
j_gene: TRBJ2-3
d_gene: NA
CDR3aa: CASSLAQDWSFTDTQYF
CDR3nt: TGCGCCAGCAGCTTGGCCCAGGACTGGAGTTTCACAGATACGCAGTATTTT

abundance: NA
v_gene: TRBV10-3
j_gene: TRBJ1-2
d_gene: NA
CDR3aa: CAISESTGGHGYTF
CDR3nt: TGTGCCATCAGTGAGAGTACCGGGGGCCATGGCTACACCTTC

abundance: NA
v_gene: TRBV12-5
j_gene: TRBJ2-1
d_gene: NA
CDR3aa: CASGWGGGDSGGVYNEQFF
CDR3nt: TGTGCTAGTGGTTGGGGAGGGGGTGACAGCGGAGGAGTTTACAATGAGCAGTTCTTC

abundance: NA
v_gene: TRBV28
j_gene: TRBJ1-2
d_gene: NA
CDR3aa: CASGQAGTTYGYTF
CDR3nt: TGTGCCAGCGGCCAGGCAGGGACGACCTATGGCTACACCTTC

abundance: NA
v_gene: TRBV5-6
j_gene: TRBJ1-1
d_gene: NA
CDR3aa: CASSLFPEDTEAFF
CDR3nt: TGTGCCAGCAGCTTGTTCCCCGAAGACACTGAAGCTTTCTTT

abundance: NA
v_gene: TRBV5-6
j_gene: TRBJ1-4
d_gene: TRBD1
CDR3aa: CASSEQPGQSNEKLFF
CDR3nt: TGTGCCAGCAGCGAACAACCGGGACAGTCTAATGAAAAACTGTTTTTT

abundance: NA
v_gene: TRBV28
j_gene: TRBJ2-7
d_gene: NA
CDR3aa: CASSSGQIYEQYF
CDR3nt: TGTGCCAGCAGCTCAGGACAGATCTACGAGCAGTACTTC

abundance: NA
v_gene: TRBV7-9
j_gene: TRBJ1-5
d_gene: NA
CDR3aa: CASSYGPVGQPQHF
CDR3nt: TGTGCCAGCAGCTACGGACCGGTCGGTCAGCCCCAGCATTTT

abundance: NA
v_gene: TRBV4-1
j_gene: TRBJ1-2
d_gene: TRBD1
CDR3aa: CASSQGTGGSDNYGYTF
CDR3nt: TGCGCCAGCAGCCAGGGGACAGGGGGCTCGGATAACTATGGCTACACCTTC

abundance: NA
v_gene: TRBV11-2
j_gene: TRBJ2-3
d_gene: NA
CDR3aa: CASSLGVSGGTTDTQYF
CDR3nt: TGTGCCAGCAGCTTAGGAGTTAGCGGAGGTACTACAGATACGCAGTATTTT

abundance: NA
v_gene: TRBV30
j_gene: TRBJ1-2
d_gene: TRBD1
CDR3aa: CAWSGQGHGYTF
CDR3nt: TGTGCCTGGAGCGGACAGGGGCATGGCTACACCTTC

abundance: NA
v_gene: TRBV18
j_gene: TRBJ1-3
d_gene: NA
CDR3aa: CASSLQDSGSGNTIYF
CDR3nt: TGTGCCAGCTCACTACAGGATTCCGGCTCTGGAAACACCATATATTTT

abundance: NA
v_gene: TRBV7-8
j_gene: TRBJ2-4
d_gene: TRBD2
CDR3aa: CASSWTSGRNIQYF
CDR3nt: TGTGCCAGCAGCTGGACTAGCGGGAGAAACATTCAGTACTTC

abundance: NA
v_gene: TRBV7-9
j_gene: TRBJ1-5
d_gene: NA
CDR3aa: CASSPKGSNQPQHF
CDR3nt: TGTGCCAGCAGCCCAAAAGGGAGCAATCAGCCCCAGCATTTT

abundance: NA
v_gene: TRBV7-3
j_gene: TRBJ2-7
d_gene: TRBD2
CDR3aa: CASRSSGSSYEQYF
CDR3nt: TGTGCCAGCAGATCTAGCGGGAGCTCCTACGAGCAGTACTTC

abundance: NA
v_gene: TRBV18
j_gene: TRBJ2-2
d_gene: NA
CDR3aa: CASSAHSDANTGELFF
CDR3nt: TGTGCCAGCTCAGCGCACTCCGACGCGAACACCGGGGAGCTGTTTTTT

abundance: NA
v_gene: TRBV10-3
j_gene: TRBJ1-2
d_gene: NA
CDR3aa: CAISTGYGYTF
CDR3nt: TGTGCCATCAGTACAGGCTATGGCTACACCTTC

abundance: NA
v_gene: TRBV7-2
j_gene: TRBJ2-1
d_gene: NA
CDR3aa: CASSLVRSSSLYNEQFF
CDR3nt: TGTGCCAGCAGCTTAGTTCGCAGCTCTAGCCTCTACAATGAGCAGTTCTTC

abundance: NA
v_gene: TRBV6-1
j_gene: TRBJ1-2
d_gene: TRBD1
CDR3aa: CASSESGGYGYTF
CDR3nt: TGTGCCAGCAGTGAATCAGGGGGCTATGGCTACACCTTC

abundance: NA
v_gene: TRBV11-2
j_gene: TRBJ2-1
d_gene: NA
CDR3aa: CASSLVSKVYNEQFF
CDR3nt: TGTGCCAGCAGCTTAGTTAGCAAAGTATACAATGAGCAGTTCTTC

abundance: NA
v_gene: TRBV28
j_gene: TRBJ2-7
d_gene: TRBD1
CDR3aa: CASSLLRTGGNAKCEQYF
CDR3nt: TGTGCCAGCTCATTATTGAGAACAGGGGGAAATGCCAAATGCGAGCAGTACTTC

abundance: once
v_gene: TRBV28
j_gene: TRBJ2-5
d_gene: NA
CDR3aa: CATRGRGRETQYF
CDR3nt: TGTGCCACCCGGGGCAGGGGCAGAGAGACCCAGTACTTC

abundance: once
v_gene: TRBV5-4
j_gene: TRBJ2-7
d_gene: NA
CDR3aa: CASSLMSGGAYEQYF
CDR3nt: TGTGCCAGCAGCTTGATGTCAGGGGGGGCCTACGAGCAGTACTTC

abundance: NA
v_gene: TRBV5-1
j_gene: TRBJ1-1
d_gene: TRBD1
CDR3aa: CASSFRTGGAGYTEAFF
CDR3nt: TGCGCCAGCAGCTTCAGGACAGGGGGCGCCGGGTACACTGAAGCTTTCTTT

abundance: NA
v_gene: TRBV6-6
j_gene: TRBJ1-5
d_gene: TRBD1
CDR3aa: CASNPDRGYSNQPQHF
CDR3nt: TGTGCCAGCAACCCGGACAGGGGGTATAGCAATCAGCCCCAGCATTTT

abundance: NA
v_gene: TRBV6-5
j_gene: TRBJ1-5
d_gene: NA
CDR3aa: CATSAREYQPQHF
CDR3nt: TGTGCCACATCCGCCCGGGAGTATCAGCCCCAGCATTTT

abundance: NA
v_gene: TRBV5-4
j_gene: TRBJ2-5
d_gene: TRBD2
CDR3aa: CASSLGGAGYQETQYF
CDR3nt: TGTGCCAGCAGCTTGGGGGGAGCGGGGTACCAAGAGACCCAGTACTTC